The 26 T cell receptor beta chains below were found in one sample sequenced in a study of shared clonotypes between healthy human individuals. Produced via immunoSEQ multiplex PCR; TCRdb's table is partial and in-frame only. This table has over 1.4 million clones, roughly 96% appearing once. Source material: naive CD4+ T cells sorted from blood. The subset: CD45RA+ positively selected. These receptors were collected from a young man in good health.

Here the CDR3 DNA reads TGTGCCAGCAGTTTATACGGGAGTGGCACCGGGGAGCTGTTTTTT. Protein: CASSLYGSGTGELFF. The chain carries TRBV27 and TRBJ2-2; a possible D gene is TRBD2 (6 bases). The CDR3 has 15 residues. Per the germline V gene, CDR1 is MNHEY and CDR2 is SMNVEV (reference sequence). Deletions cut 1 base from V and 4 bases from J, with 10 bases between.

The chain has TRBV7-8 and TRBJ1-2; D might be TRBD1 (6 bases). The V gene lost 0 bases and the J gene lost 2 bases, with 16 bases spanning the gap. The germline gives CDR1 SGHVS, CDR2 FQNEAQ. The CDR3 is 17 residues long. The CDR3 is CASSLAFGGAQNYGYTF. In nucleotides, the CDR3 is TGTGCCAGCAGCTTAGCGTTCGGGGGGGCCCAGAACTATGGCTACACCTTC.

The gene calls are TRBV7-8 and TRBJ2-1; D may be TRBD2 (6 bases). The germline gives CDR1 SGHVS, CDR2 FQNEAQ. CDR3 length: 16 residues. V was trimmed by 5 bases and J by 3 bases, leaving 17 bases between them. The CDR3 coding sequence is TGTGCCAGCAGCGCGGCGGCGGGGCGGAACTACAATGAGCAGTTCTTC. Its translation: CASSAAAGRNYNEQFF.

The chain is built from TRBV6-1 and TRBJ2-7, with D tentatively TRBD2 (6 bases). The CDR3 sequence is 11 residues long. CDR1 is MNHNS, CDR2 SASEGT, per germline. The V and J ends lost 9 bases and 3 bases respectively, with 9 bases between them. Here the CDR3 DNA reads TGTGCCAGTACGGGACTCTACGAGCAGTACTTC. Protein: CASTGLYEQYF.

This clone was counted once. The chain combines TRBV11-2 with TRBJ1-2; D unresolved. Trimming shortened V by 8 bases and J by 1 base, and 11 bases separated the two germline ends. CDR3 length: 13 amino acids. The V gene's germline CDR1 is SGHAT and CDR2 FQNNGV. The DNA of the CDR3 is TGTGCCAGCGGCAAGGAAAGTAACTATGGCTACACCTTC. It specifies CASGKESNYGYTF.

The chain is built from TRBV11-2 and TRBJ2-5; D call uncertain. The ends were cut back, 5 bases at V and 2 bases at J, with 18 bases in the middle. Per germline, CDR1 SGHAT and CDR2 FQNNGV. The CDR3 totals 16 residues. The CDR3: CASSPVRAGGQETQYF. CDR3 DNA sequence: TGTGCCAGCAGCCCGGTTCGAGCTGGTGGTCAAGAGACCCAGTACTTC.

The chain has TRBV5-4 and TRBJ2-1; 15 positions match TRBD2. Per germline, CDR1 SGHNT and CDR2 YYREEE (reference sequence). The CDR3 covers 16 residues. V gave up 3 bases and J gave up 7 bases; unmatched junction bases: 5. The CDR3 DNA is TGTGCCAGCAGCTCGGGACTAGCGGGAGGCAAAAATGAGCAGTTCTTC. It specifies CASSSGLAGGKNEQFF. Full variable domain (missing parts from reference TRBV5-4 and TRBJ2-1): ETGVTQSPTHLIKTRGQQVTLRCSSQSGHNTVSWYQQALGQGPQFIFQYYREEENGRGNFPPRFSGLQFPNYSSELNVNALELDDSALYLCASSSGLAGGKNEQFFGPGTRLTVL.

The rearrangement links TRBV6-1 to TRBJ1-1; possible D gene TRBD1, 5 bases. Trimming removed 7 bases at V and 1 base at J, with 10 bases between. This CDR3 has 13 amino acids. Germline CDR1 is MNHNS and CDR2 is SASEGT. The CDR3 spells CASNRIKNTEAFF. Here the CDR3 DNA reads TGTGCCAGCAACAGGATCAAGAACACTGAAGCTTTCTTT.

This clone has a single count. The rearrangement uses TRBV11-3 and TRBJ1-1; D ambiguous. The CDR3 loop spans 17 amino acids. Trimming removed 1 base from V and 2 bases from J, with 17 bases in between. Germline CDR1 is SGHNT and CDR2 is YENEEA. CDR3 protein: CASSLGATQGPNTEAFF. The CDR3 DNA is TGTGCCAGCAGCTTAGGGGCAACTCAAGGACCTAACACTGAAGCTTTCTTT.

J is TRBJ1-4 and V is TRBV6-1, with D possibly TRBD1 on 5 matching bases. The V and J ends lost 0 bases and 8 bases respectively, with 16 bases between them. The length of the CDR3 is 16 residues. Germline V gene sequence: CDR1 MNHNS, CDR2 SASEGT. The CDR3: CASSEATVTPGEKLFF. CDR3 DNA: TGTGCCAGCAGTGAAGCGACTGTGACTCCAGGGGAAAAACTGTTTTTT.

This rearrangement joins TRBV5-1 to TRBJ2-5; D call uncertain. Germline V gives CDR1 SGHRS, CDR2 YFSETQ. This CDR3 region has 14 residues. V was pared by 1 base and J by 0 bases, with 7 bases between. CDR3 sequence: CASSLIPDQETQYF. As DNA, the CDR3 is TGCGCCAGCAGCTTGATTCCAGACCAAGAGACCCAGTACTTC. The complete variable domain, with remaining parts taken from reference TRBV5-1 and TRBJ2-5, reads KAGVTQTPRYLIKTRGQQVTLSCSPISGHRSVSWYQQTPGQGLQFLFEYFSETQRNKGNFPGRFSGRQFSNSRSEMNVSTLELGDSALYLCASSLIPDQETQYFGPGTRLLVL.

The rearrangement joins TRBV5-1 to TRBJ2-7, with TRBD2 identical over 10 bases. CDR1 SGHRS and CDR2 YFSETQ come from the germline V gene. The junction had 3 bases not matched to a gene; V was cut back by 1 base and J by 2 bases. The CDR3 covers 15 residues. CDR3 protein: CASSLTSGIPYEQYF. The DNA of the CDR3 is TGCGCCAGCAGCTTGACTAGCGGGATCCCCTACGAGCAGTACTTC.

This chain joins TRBV6-1 and TRBJ1-2, with D possibly being TRBD1 (6 bases). The V end was cut by 6 bases, the J end by 6 bases, with 17 bases between. There are 14 residues in the CDR3. The germline V gene has CDR1 MNHNS and CDR2 SASEGT. Here the CDR3 DNA reads TGTGCCAGCAGGGGCAGACAGGCATACGATGGCTACACCTTC. It specifies CASRGRQAYDGYTF.

The chain uses TRBV14 and TRBJ2-1; D gene ambiguous. This CDR3 region has 11 residues. Germline V gene lookup returns CDR1 SGHDN and CDR2 FVKESK. Between the trimmed V and J ends, which lost 0 bases and 9 bases, there was a span of 3 bases. The chain's CDR3 is CASSQDTEQFF. For the CDR3, the DNA is TGTGCCAGCAGCCAAGATACTGAGCAGTTCTTC.

V is TRBV5-4 and J is TRBJ2-3, with TRBD2 matching 12 bases. The CDR3 length is 15 residues. CDR1 and CDR2 from the germline V gene are SGHNT and YYREEE (reference sequence). The ends lost 6 bases at V and 2 bases at J; junction bases unmatched: 4. The CDR3 spells CASTPSGRVTDTQYF. DNA for the CDR3: TGTGCCAGCACCCCTAGCGGGAGGGTCACAGATACGCAGTATTTT.

V usage is TRBV28 and J usage is TRBJ1-1; no firm D call. The V end was cut by 4 bases, the J end by 4 bases, with 13 bases between. The CDR3 runs to 14 residues. CDR1 is MDHEN, CDR2 SYDVKM, per germline. The CDR3 reads CASSWRHGSTEAFF. DNA for the CDR3: TGTGCCAGCAGTTGGAGACACGGGAGCACTGAAGCTTTCTTT.

The chain recombines TRBV5-4 with TRBJ2-3, with TRBD2 matching over 11 bases. The CDR3 runs 14 residues. The trim removed 4 bases at V and 6 bases at J, leaving 4 bases unmatched. CDR1 and CDR2 (germline): SGHNT, YYREEE (reference sequence). The CDR3: CASSMRTSGDTQYF. DNA of the CDR3: TGTGCCAGCAGCATGCGGACTAGCGGGGATACGCAGTATTTT.

The chain has TRBV11-3 and TRBJ2-7; TRBD2 might be the D (5 bases). CDR1 and CDR2 from the germline V gene are SGHNT and YENEEA. Trimming removed 0 bases at V and 5 bases at J, with 11 bases between. This CDR3 has 14 amino acids. Here the CDR3 reads CASSLEGDFHEQYF. The CDR3 DNA is TGTGCCAGCAGCTTAGAGGGAGATTTTCACGAGCAGTACTTC.

The chain links TRBV6-1 to TRBJ2-7; a weak D match, TRBD1 (7 bases). The CDR3 contains 13 residues. Per the germline V gene, CDR1 is MNHNS and CDR2 is SASEGT. V lost 6 bases, J lost 3 bases, and 12 bases lay in between. CDR3 coding DNA: TGTGCCAGCAGGGCGGGACAGAGCTACGAGCAGTACTTC. This sequence encodes CASRAGQSYEQYF.

The rearrangement joins TRBV5-4 to TRBJ2-1; 8 bases fit TRBD1. CDR3 size: 15 residues. V shed 5 bases and J 6 bases; nucleotides not matched to a gene: 10. Germline V gene lookup returns CDR1 SGHNT and CDR2 YYREEE (reference sequence). This chain's CDR3 is CASSLGQAAANEQFF. In DNA form, the CDR3 reads TGTGCCAGCAGTCTGGGACAGGCCGCCGCCAATGAGCAGTTCTTC.

The chain links TRBV19 to TRBJ1-5, with a weak D call TRBD1 (6 bases). Trimming took off 0 bases at V and 2 bases at J, with 11 bases between the two ends. Germline V gene lookup returns CDR1 LNHDA and CDR2 SQIVND (reference sequence). The CDR3 consists of 16 residues. CDR3 loop: CASSIDGGPGNQPQHF. DNA of the CDR3: TGTGCCAGTAGTATAGATGGGGGGCCTGGCAATCAGCCCCAGCATTTT.

For this clone: The identical CDR3 is also encoded by other nucleotide sequences in the sample. V usage is TRBV19 and J usage is TRBJ2-2; 7 nucleotides match TRBD2. Germline V CDR1 and CDR2: LNHDA, SQIVND (reference sequence). V lost 6 bases, J lost 0 bases, and 1 base stayed unmatched. The CDR3 runs to 14 residues. CDR3 loop: CASSSGTNTGELFF. Here the CDR3 DNA reads TGTGCCAGTAGCAGCGGGACGAACACCGGGGAGCTGTTTTTT.

In this sample, this clone turned up once. The V gene is TRBV18, the J gene TRBJ1-4; unclear D gene. V lost 4 bases and J 8 bases, leaving 17 bases between the germline ends. Germline CDR1 is KGHSH and CDR2 is LQKENI. The CDR3 loop spans 15 amino acids. Written as DNA, the CDR3 is TGTGCCAGCTCACAAGTCGCGGGAGGGAGCGAAAAACTGTTTTTT. Its translation is CASSQVAGGSEKLFF. The whole variable domain, remainder taken from reference TRBV18 and TRBJ1-4, is NAGVMQNPRHLVRRRGQEARLRCSPMKGHSHVYWYRQLPEEGLKFMVYLQKENIIDESGMPKERFSAEFPKEGPSILRIQQVVRGDSAAYFCASSQVAGGSEKLFFGSGTQLSVL.

CDR3 region: CASSHNINQPQHF. The CDR3 coding sequence is TGTGCCAGCAGCCACAACATAAATCAGCCCCAGCATTTT. The chain combines TRBV7-9 with TRBJ1-5; no clear D gene. The CDR3 has 13 amino acids. The germline V gene has CDR1 SEHNR and CDR2 FQNEAQ (reference sequence). The V end lost 5 bases, the J end lost 4 bases, and 9 bases lay between the germline ends.

The rearrangement joins TRBV11-3 to TRBJ2-5; 10 nucleotides agree with TRBD1. The CDR3 runs to 17 residues. Germline loops: CDR1 SGHNT, CDR2 YENEEA. V was clipped by 0 bases and J by 5 bases; unmatched bases: 9. The DNA of the CDR3 is TGTGCCAGCAGCTTAGACGGACCGGGACAGGGGTCGGAGACCCAGTACTTC. The encoded protein is CASSLDGPGQGSETQYF.

Of note for this clone: Other DNA sequences of this sample code for an identical CDR3. The chain is built from TRBV9 and TRBJ1-1; no clear D. The V and J ends lost 0 bases and 0 bases respectively, with 3 bases between them. CDR1 and CDR2 from the germline V gene are SGDLS and YYNGEE. The CDR3 loop spans 13 amino acids. CDR3 coding DNA: TGTGCCAGCAGCGTAGAGGTGAACACTGAAGCTTTCTTT. Its translation: CASSVEVNTEAFF.